A selection of T cell receptor beta chains follows, all from one sample in a study of shared clonotypes between healthy human individuals. Clones were read by immunoSEQ multiplex PCR, and TCRdb kept only the in-frame ones, dropping some. The sample lists approximately 500,000 clones; about 95% were seen once. Sequenced: naive CD4+ T cells sorted from blood. These receptors all stem from a woman in her twenties or thirties in good health. The CDR3 runs from the conserved cysteine through the conserved F or W. The order of the fields is V gene, clone size, J gene, D gene, CDR3 protein, CDR3 DNA. D genes are given only for firm matches. A row's size may be missing; if present it is once, few, many or a size class.

V: TRBV5-1
size: .
J: TRBJ2-2
D: .
CDR3: CASNRNTGELFF
DNA: TGCGCCAGCAATAGAAACACCGGGGAGCTGTTTTTT

V: TRBV2
size: once
J: TRBJ2-1
D: .
CDR3: CASNRVRSYNEQFF
DNA: TGTGCCAGCAATAGGGTGCGCTCCTACAATGAGCAGTTCTTC

V: TRBV27
size: .
J: TRBJ1-5
D: .
CDR3: CASSLLGQPQHF
DNA: TGTGCCAGCAGTTTATTGGGGCAGCCCCAGCATTTT

V: TRBV6-5
size: .
J: TRBJ1-1
D: .
CDR3: CASSYKDNTEAFF
DNA: TGTGCCAGCAGTTACAAGGATAACACTGAAGCTTTCTTT

V: TRBV25-1
size: .
J: TRBJ2-7
D: .
CDR3: CASSEYGEQYF
DNA: TGTGCCAGCAGTGAATATGGCGAGCAGTACTTC

V: TRBV19
size: .
J: TRBJ1-2
D: TRBD1
CDR3: CASSADRDQQDGYTF
DNA: TGTGCCAGTAGTGCGGACAGGGACCAACAGGATGGCTACACCTTC

V: TRBV5-1
size: .
J: TRBJ1-1
D: .
CDR3: CASSLGVSVMTEAFF
DNA: TGCGCCAGCAGCTTGGGGGTTTCGGTCATGACTGAAGCTTTCTTT

V: TRBV15
size: .
J: TRBJ2-7
D: .
CDR3: CATSRARLLALEVEQYF
DNA: TGTGCCACCAGCAGGGCGCGATTACTAGCCCTCGAGGTCGAGCAGTACTTC

V: TRBV18
size: .
J: TRBJ2-4
D: .
CDR3: CASSPQGDIQYF
DNA: TGTGCCAGCTCACCACAGGGAGACATTCAGTACTTC

V: TRBV6-6
size: .
J: TRBJ1-5
D: .
CDR3: CASSYSGGNQPQHF
DNA: TGTGCCAGCAGTTACTCGGGGGGAAATCAGCCCCAGCATTTT

V: TRBV28
size: .
J: TRBJ2-3
D: TRBD1
CDR3: CASSFRQGGTDTQYF
DNA: TGTGCCAGCAGTTTTAGACAGGGGGGGACAGATACGCAGTATTTT

V: TRBV28
size: .
J: TRBJ1-2
D: TRBD1
CDR3: CASSFLTGERNYGYTF
DNA: TGTGCCAGCAGTTTCCTGACAGGGGAGAGAAACTATGGCTACACCTTC

V: TRBV7-3
size: few
J: TRBJ2-5
D: .
CDR3: CASSLQGWEETQYF
DNA: TGTGCCAGCAGCTTACAGGGCTGGGAAGAGACCCAGTACTTC

V: TRBV7-2
size: once
J: TRBJ1-4
D: .
CDR3: CASSPRPAATNEKLFF
DNA: TGTGCCAGCAGCCCCCGCCCCGCTGCAACTAATGAAAAACTGTTTTTT